The 26 T cell receptor beta chains below all came from one sample that was sequenced in a study of immune cell composition in non-small cell lung cancer. Profiled with immunoSEQ multiplex PCR; TCRdb holds only in-frame clones, not every one. The repertoire holds more than 14,000 clones, with 69% as singletons. Sequencing input: lung tumor tissue. The source of these receptors is a human donor with non-small cell lung cancer.

V gene TRBV7-6 combines with J gene TRBJ1-1, with D hard to call. The V gene lost 1 base and the J gene lost 1 base, with 7 bases spanning the gap. CDR3 length: 14 residues. Germline lookup yields CDR1 SGHVS and CDR2 FNYEAQ. CDR3 sequence: CASSLVAKNTEAFF. The CDR3 DNA reads as TGTGCCAGCAGCTTAGTAGCGAAGAACACTGAAGCTTTCTTT. Filled out from reference TRBV7-6 and TRBJ1-1, the complete variable domain reads GAGVSQSPRYKVTKRGQDVALRCDPISGHVSLYWYRQALGQGPEFLTYFNYEAQQDKSGLPNDRFSAERPEGSISTLTIQRTEQRDSAMYRCASSLVAKNTEAFFGQGTRLTVV.

The V and J genes are TRBV19 and TRBJ2-5; 8 bases are shared with TRBD1. The germline V gene has CDR1 LNHDA and CDR2 SQIVND (reference sequence). The CDR3 is 17 residues long. V gave up 3 bases and J gave up 1 base; unmatched junction bases: 10. CDR3 coding DNA: TGTGCCAGTAGTATTCTGGGGGACAGGCCGTTCCAAGAGACCCAGTACTTC. The encoded protein is CASSILGDRPFQETQYF.

The V call is TRBV11-3, the J call TRBJ1-2, with TRBD1 as a possible D gene (5 bases). V lost 1 base and J lost 2, with 11 bases in between. This CDR3 contains 15 residues. Germline values: CDR1 SGHNT, CDR2 YENEEA. CDR3 DNA sequence: TGTGCCAGCAGCTTAGTTAGGCCAGGGAACTATGGCTACACCTTC. Residues: CASSLVRPGNYGYTF.

The chain combines TRBV18 with TRBJ1-2; maybe TRBD1 (6 bases). CDR3 length equals 16 residues. From germline, CDR1 is KGHSH and CDR2 LQKENI. V lost 4 bases, J lost 0 bases, and 15 bases lay in between. Written as DNA, the CDR3 is TGTGCCAGCTCACTAACTGGGACAACTACTAACTATGGCTACACCTTC. Encoded protein: CASSLTGTTTNYGYTF. The whole variable domain, remainder taken from reference TRBV18 and TRBJ1-2, is NAGVMQNPRHLVRRRGQEARLRCSPMKGHSHVYWYRQLPEEGLKFMVYLQKENIIDESGMPKERFSAEFPKEGPSILRIQQVVRGDSAAYFCASSLTGTTTNYGYTFGSGTRLTVV.

The rearrangement links TRBV15 to TRBJ1-4, with D possibly matching TRBD1 (5 bases). Trimming took off 8 bases at V and 4 bases at J, with 14 bases between the two ends. The CDR3 spans 14 residues. The germline V gene encodes CDR1 LNHNV and CDR2 YYDKDF (reference sequence). In DNA, the CDR3 is TGTGCCACCCGAGACAGTCGCCTTAATGAAAAACTGTTTTTT. It encodes CATRDSRLNEKLFF.

In regard to this clone: Sequence at one end of the junction differs from germline and may be a read error. The rearrangement joins TRBV18 to TRBJ2-1; 8 bases map to TRBD2. The CDR3 has 11 residues. Germline V gene data show CDR1 as KGHSH and CDR2 as LQKENI. The CDR3 region is CASSPGPGGIF. The CDR3 nucleotides read TGTGCCAGCTCACCGGGGCCGGGAGGGATCTTC.

The rearrangement uses TRBV9 and TRBJ1-2, with 8 bases lining up with TRBD1. CDR1 and CDR2 from the germline V gene are SGDLS and YYNGEE. Germline trimming cut 3 bases from V and 1 base from J; bases unmatched to any gene: 5. The CDR3 runs to 15 residues. CDR3 protein: CASSARDRFNYGYTF. The CDR3 region has the DNA TGTGCCAGCAGCGCGAGGGACAGGTTTAACTATGGCTACACCTTC. Supplemented by reference TRBV9 and TRBJ1-2, the full variable domain reads DSGVTQTPKHLITATGQRVTLRCSPRSGDLSVYWYQQSLDQGLQFLIQYYNGEERAKGNILERFSAQQFPDLHSELNLSSLELGDSALYFCASSARDRFNYGYTFGSGTRLTVV.

The chain joins TRBV4-3 to TRBJ2-3; 7 bases map to TRBD1. This CDR3 comprises 15 residues. Unmatched junction bases numbered 6, after V lost 4 bases and J lost 2 bases. The germline gives CDR1 LGHNA, CDR2 YSLEER. The CDR3 loop is CASSLSTGLTDTQYF. DNA of the CDR3: TGCGCCAGCAGCCTCTCGACAGGGCTCACAGATACGCAGTATTTT.

By sample share, this clone is medium-sized. The J gene is TRBJ2-7, the V gene TRBV7-9; no definite D call. Trimming removed 7 bases from V and 4 bases from J, with 11 bases in between. CDR1 and CDR2 from the germline V gene are SEHNR and FQNEAQ (reference sequence). The CDR3 runs 12 residues. The DNA of the CDR3 is TGTGCCAGCACCCAACTCGGGTACGAGCAGTACTTC. Translating it yields CASTQLGYEQYF.

This clone was recorded only once. The chain combines TRBV5-1 with TRBJ2-3; D might be TRBD1 (5 bases). The CDR3 sequence is 13 residues long. In germline, CDR1 is SGHRS, CDR2 YFSETQ. Trimming shortened V by 3 bases and J by 3 bases, and 8 bases separated the two germline ends. The CDR3 is CASSSSGTDTQYF. CDR3 bases: TGCGCCAGCAGCTCTTCAGGGACAGATACGCAGTATTTT.

J is TRBJ2-2 and V is TRBV6-1, with D unclear. The ends were cut back, 7 bases at V and 0 bases at J, with 12 bases in the middle. Germline-derived CDR1 and CDR2 are MNHNS and SASEGT. This CDR3 region has 15 residues. The CDR3: CASTKTYPNTGELFF. CDR3 in DNA: TGTGCCAGCACGAAGACTTACCCGAACACCGGGGAGCTGTTTTTT.

There are a few counts of this clone. The V gene is TRBV5-8, the J gene TRBJ2-7, with D perhaps TRBD1 (6 bases). CDR1 is SGHTS and CDR2 is YDEGEE in the germline V gene. This CDR3 is 15 amino acids long. V lost 4 bases, J lost 0 bases, and 14 bases lay in between. This chain's CDR3 is CASSIGQTFSYEQYF. The CDR3 region has the DNA TGTGCCAGCAGCATTGGACAGACGTTCTCCTACGAGCAGTACTTC.

This chain's CDR3 is CASSLAAGGINRNEQFF. The CDR3 nucleotides are TGTGCCAGCAGCTTGGCGGCCGGGGGGATAAACAGGAATGAGCAGTTCTTC. V gene TRBV5-4 combines with J gene TRBJ2-1, with 7 positions matching TRBD2. Germline trimming cut 0 bases from V and 7 bases from J; bases unmatched to any gene: 13. Germline V lookup: CDR1 SGHNT, CDR2 YYREEE (reference sequence). The CDR3 extends over 17 amino acids.

V gene TRBV7-9 combines with J gene TRBJ1-4; 7 bases are shared with TRBD1. This CDR3 spans 13 amino acids. Trimming took 5 bases from V and 6 from J; bases not matched to a gene: 3. From germline, CDR1 is SEHNR and CDR2 FQNEAQ (reference sequence). For the CDR3, the DNA is TGTGCCAGCAGCAAAGGGGGCTATGAAAAACTGTTTTTT. As protein: CASSKGGYEKLFF.

A few counts support this clone. The CDR3 region has the DNA TGTGCCAGCAGCCACTTGCCCTTGACAGGGTCGGATTCACCCCTCCACTTT. Its translation is CASSHLPLTGSDSPLHF. The chain uses TRBV4-2 and TRBJ1-6, with 7 bases identical to TRBD1. From germline, CDR1 is LGHNA and CDR2 YNFKEQ. With 3 bases clipped from V and 8 bases from J, the junction kept 13 bases outside the gene matches. The length of the CDR3 is 17 residues.

The chain employs TRBV19 and TRBJ2-3, with D possibly being TRBD2 (6 bases). Trimming removed 6 bases from V and 5 bases from J, with 21 bases in between. The CDR3 is made up of 16 amino acids. Germline CDR1 LNHDA, CDR2 SQIVND (reference sequence). The CDR3 coding sequence is TGTGCCAGTAGGACTCTCTCGACTGGCGGGGAAGATACGCAGTATTTT. It codes for CASRTLSTGGEDTQYF. Using reference TRBV19 and TRBJ2-3 for the parts outside the CDR3, the full variable domain is DGGITQSPKYLFRKEGQNVTLSCEQNLNHDAMYWYRQDPGQGLRLIYYSQIVNDFQKGDIAEGYSVSREKKESFPLTVTSAQKNPTAFYLCASRTLSTGGEDTQYFGPGTRLTVL.

The rearrangement links TRBV7-9 to TRBJ2-7; TRBD1 agrees at 8 bases. Germline loops: CDR1 SEHNR, CDR2 FQNEAQ (reference sequence). V dropped 4 bases and J dropped 3; count of bases not matched to a gene: 11. The CDR3 spans 16 residues. CDR3: CASSSGPGTGDYEQYF. The CDR3 DNA is TGTGCCAGCAGCTCCGGGCCCGGGACAGGAGACTACGAGCAGTACTTC.

The rearrangement links TRBV5-1 to TRBJ2-5, with 8 bases fitting TRBD1. J gave up 1 base and V 5 bases, and 4 bases lay outside the gene matches. From germline, CDR1 is SGHRS and CDR2 YFSETQ. The CDR3 contains 14 residues. CDR3 residues: CASSPTGGQETQYF. As DNA, the CDR3 is TGCGCCAGCAGTCCAACAGGGGGCCAAGAGACCCAGTACTTC.

V usage is TRBV27 and J usage is TRBJ1-1, with 7 bases identical to TRBD1. The V gene's germline CDR1 is MNHEY and CDR2 SMNVEV (reference sequence). The junction had 8 bases not matched to a gene; V was cut back by 2 bases and J by 5 bases. The CDR3 sequence is 15 residues long. CDR3 bases: TGTGCCAGCAGTTTAGCTGACAGGGAGATTACTGAAGCTTTCTTT. This codes for CASSLADREITEAFF.

The rearrangement joins TRBV10-2 to TRBJ2-5, with 9 bases fitting TRBD1. V lost 6 bases and J lost 5; bases outside the gene matches: 13. The CDR3 is made up of 16 amino acids. The germline CDR1 and CDR2 sequences are WSHSY and SAAADI. The CDR3 spells CASSWTGARLKETQYF. The CDR3 DNA is TGCGCCAGCAGCTGGACAGGGGCGAGACTTAAGGAGACCCAGTACTTC.

This chain joins TRBV19 and TRBJ1-5, with TRBD1 identical over 7 bases. V gave up 5 bases and J gave up 1 base; unmatched junction bases: 5. CDR1 is LNHDA and CDR2 is SQIVND in the germline V gene (reference sequence). The CDR3 extends over 15 amino acids. The CDR3 DNA sequence: TGTGCCAGTAGTGCCGGGACAGCCAGCAATCAGCCCCAGCATTTT. It is translated as CASSAGTASNQPQHF.

The table lists this clone with a few counts. The chain couples TRBV7-2 to TRBJ2-7; 8 bases match TRBD2. The ends lost 6 bases at V and 1 base at J; junction bases unmatched: 5. CDR1 and CDR2 from the germline V gene are SGHTA and FQGNSA. The CDR3 length is 14 residues. The CDR3 sequence is CASRAGGPSYEQYF. In nucleotides, the CDR3 is TGTGCCAGCAGGGCGGGGGGACCGTCCTACGAGCAGTACTTC.

This clone has just a few counts. Written as DNA, the CDR3 is TGTGCCAGCAGCTTCGGGACAGACACTGAAGCTTTCTTT. This encodes CASSFGTDTEAFF. V gene TRBV7-8 combines with J gene TRBJ1-1; 7 nucleotides line up with TRBD1. Trimming took 3 bases from V and 3 from J; bases not matched to a gene: 1. Germline V CDR1 and CDR2: SGHVS, FQNEAQ. The CDR3 sequence is 13 residues long.

The V call is TRBV6-6, the J call TRBJ1-2; unclear D gene. Trimming took 7 bases from V and 2 from J, leaving 17 bases between them. This CDR3 has 15 residues. Per germline, CDR1 MNHNY and CDR2 SVGAGI (reference sequence). DNA for the CDR3: TGTGCCAGCATCCCGAGGCCGGTGACCAACTATGGCTACACCTTC. This encodes CASIPRPVTNYGYTF.

In the case of this clone: The same CDR3 can be traced to other DNA sequences in this sample. This sequence joins TRBV9 and TRBJ1-6; the match to TRBD1 covers 10 bases. The junction had 4 bases not matched to a gene; V was cut back by 4 bases and J by 9 bases. CDR1 SGDLS and CDR2 YYNGEE come from the germline V gene. The CDR3 spans 14 residues. This chain's CDR3 is CASSLGTGASPLHF. The CDR3, as DNA: TGTGCCAGCAGCTTAGGGACAGGGGCTTCACCCCTCCACTTT.

V is TRBV30 and J is TRBJ1-6, with 9 bases identical to TRBD1. With 4 bases clipped from V and 5 bases from J, the junction kept 3 bases outside the gene matches. The CDR3 length is 14 residues. Looked up from germline, CDR1 is GTSNPN and CDR2 is SVGIG (reference sequence). This CDR3 reads CAWTRDRDNSPLHF. The CDR3, as DNA: TGTGCCTGGACACGGGACAGGGATAATTCACCCCTCCACTTT.